This TCR beta chain was identified during a study of blood T cell repertoires in COVID-19 (dated by TCRdb to 2018 to 2021). As for the study more broadly: Samples covering the acute and convalescent phases of COVID-19 were provided by collaborators in the United States, Italy and Spain. The material from the prospective study consisted of cDNA or gDNA derived from T cells, B-cell-depleted T cells, or PBMCs. Deeply sampled blood TCRbeta repertoires from subjects exposed to, actively infected with, or recovered from COVID-19 were included in the dataset. The repertoires were released in a freely available public database intended as a resource for research on the immune response to SARS-CoV-2. Samples came from the ongoing ImmuneRACE study (first 160 participants) plus 1,254 subjects from 6 global collaborators. A de-identified subject ID, COVID-19 status, age in years and sex were almost always included in the sample metadata. HLA class I and class II types, where available, came from metadata supplied by the sample provider rather than from assay-based typing.

TCRbeta CDR3 regions were amplified from genomic DNA using the immunoSEQ Assay, a bias-controlled multiplex PCR. The paper's data handling went like this. The number of nucleated cells in each sample was estimated from the amplification of reference gene primers within the assay. Sequence reads were collapsed and filtered to measure the absolute abundance of every unique TCRbeta CDR3 rearrangement. For each sample, productive Simpson clonality was calculated by taking the square root of Simpson's diversity index across productive rearrangements. TCRdb limited this immuneACCESS table to in-frame rearrangements with V and J called. A share of clones is missing; checked studies link under half to unresolved V genes, and the rest is unexplained. That table gives V, J and clone size, and the DNA gave D and trimming. Here the sample has a few hundred thousand clones; around 82% occur a single time. The top ten hold less than 4% of the sample.

About this clone itself: Its antigen specificity is not known. No per-base quality is available; no much larger clone lies one base away.

What the research found in general, with its limitations: How much clinical and demographic metadata was included differed by source and by participant, and the metadata was provided uncurated.

Each collaborating institution followed its own protocols to collect whole blood in K2EDTA tubes. For TCRbeta analysis, collaborators shipped samples in one of three forms: frozen whole blood, isolated PBMCs, or DNA extracted from either of those sample types. This TCR derives from a woman under 30 with acute or convalescent COVID-19. Sequencing was carried out using peripheral blood.

The bases read TGTGCCATCTATCCCCAGGGCCGGGGGAGCGCTGAAGCTTTCTTT. This translates into CAIYPQGRGSAEAFF. Here the chain combines TRBV28 and TRBJ1-1, and possibly TRBD1, on 5 matching bases. CDR1 and CDR2 are read off the germline V gene as MDHEN and SYDVKM. Spanning cysteine to phenylalanine, the CDR3 consists of 15 amino acids. Only CDR3 DNA remains: 45 bases, in frame from the first base. The germline ends are 24 bases apart after V is trimmed by 10 bases and J by 6 bases.